These 8 T cell receptor beta chains were sequenced from one sample in a study of OX40 agonist ivuxolimab in advanced cancers. The protocol used for the library was the immunoSEQ multiplex PCR assay. Not all clones reach the TCRdb copy of this immuneACCESS table, which keeps in-frame sequences only. Checked studies attribute under half of the gap to unresolved V genes and leave the rest unexplained. A total of about 15,000 clones appear in this sample, around 93% of them only once. Jointly, the top ten make up roughly 23% of the sample. The sequences come from CD4+ or CD8+ T cells sorted from blood, collected in a trial of the OX40 agonist ivuxolimab. The receptors here all came from an adult with an advanced solid tumor such as melanoma, head and neck, liver or kidney cancer.

The chain employs TRBV11-2 and TRBJ2-2; 13 nucleotides agree with TRBD2. Unmatched junction bases numbered 6, after V lost 5 bases and J lost 0 bases. This CDR3 contains 18 residues. Germline V gene sequence: CDR1 SGHAT, CDR2 FQNNGV. The CDR3 region has the DNA TGTGCCAGCAGCCTCGGACTAGCGGGGGCCACGAACACCGGGGAGCTGTTTTTT. It codes for CASSLGLAGATNTGELFF. The full variable domain, rest sourced from reference TRBV11-2 and TRBJ2-2, is EAGVAQSPRYKIIEKRQSVAFWCNPISGHATLYWYQQILGQGPKLLIQFQNNGVVDDSQLPKDRFSAERLKGVDSTLKIQPAKLEDSAVYLCASSLGLAGATNTGELFFGEGSRLTVL.

This chain links TRBV2 with TRBJ1-1; 11 bases line up with TRBD1. The germline V gene encodes CDR1 SNHLY and CDR2 FYNNEI. This CDR3 region has 18 residues. With 1 base clipped from V and 5 bases from J, the junction kept 12 bases outside the gene matches. Here the CDR3 reads CASSEVMGTGGKLTEAFF. As DNA, the CDR3 is TGTGCCAGCAGTGAAGTGATGGGGACAGGGGGAAAACTTACTGAAGCTTTCTTT.

The chain couples TRBV29-1 to TRBJ2-1; 7 nucleotides match TRBD2. Germline V lookup: CDR1 SQVTM, CDR2 ANQGSEA. The CDR3 sequence is 12 residues long. The junction had 4 bases not matched to a gene; V was cut back by 2 bases and J by 9 bases. The CDR3 sequence: CSVEKGGTEQFF. The CDR3 DNA reads as TGCAGCGTTGAAAAGGGAGGGACTGAGCAGTTCTTC.

V is TRBV6-5 and J is TRBJ2-7; TRBD1 might be the D (6 bases). There are 12 residues in the CDR3. The germline V and J ends were trimmed by 8 bases and 2 bases, with 10 bases remaining between them. The germline CDR1 and CDR2 sequences are MNHEY and SVGAGI. CDR3 coding DNA: TGTGCCAGCGGGGGCTCCCCCTACGAGCAGTACTTC. Protein product: CASGGSPYEQYF.

V gene TRBV5-6 combines with J gene TRBJ1-5, with TRBD1 as a possible D gene (5 bases). Germline values: CDR1 SGHDT, CDR2 YYEEEE. V dropped 1 base and J dropped 2 bases, with 10 bases sitting between them. CDR3 size: 15 residues. CDR3 nucleotide sequence: TGTGCCAGCAGCTTGACAGGCTACGGCAATCAGCCCCAGCATTTT. Its translation is CASSLTGYGNQPQHF.

This clone has a single count. The chain carries TRBV11-2 and TRBJ2-1, with D possibly being TRBD2 (7 bases). Per germline, CDR1 SGHAT and CDR2 FQNNGV. This CDR3 spans 14 amino acids. V gave up 2 bases and J gave up 8 bases, with 13 bases separating them. The CDR3 coding sequence is TGTGCCAGCAGCTTACTAGGGGGGGGAGATGAGCAGTTCTTC. As protein: CASSLLGGGDEQFF.

The chain has TRBV27 and TRBJ2-7; 8 bases line up with TRBD1. Germline CDR1 MNHEY, CDR2 SMNVEV (reference sequence). V trimming: 2 bases; J trimming: 1 base; junction bases outside the gene matches: 10. This CDR3 region has 17 residues. The CDR3 bases are TGTGCCAGCAGTTTAGGCCTCCGGGACAGGTTTTCCTACGAGCAGTACTTC. Protein: CASSLGLRDRFSYEQYF.

This clone has more than one count but fewer than ten. The rearrangement links TRBV9 to TRBJ2-7, with D unresolved. V was trimmed by 0 bases and J by 1 base, leaving 11 bases between them. CDR1 is SGDLS and CDR2 is YYNGEE in the germline V gene. The CDR3 length is 15 residues. This CDR3 is CASSVEASKSYEQYF. Here the CDR3 DNA reads TGTGCCAGCAGCGTAGAGGCCTCTAAATCCTACGAGCAGTACTTC. Full variable domain (remainder filled in from reference TRBV9 and TRBJ2-7): DSGVTQTPKHLITATGQRVTLRCSPRSGDLSVYWYQQSLDQGLQFLIQYYNGEERAKGNILERFSAQQFPDLHSELNLSSLELGDSALYFCASSVEASKSYEQYFGPGTRLTVT.